A selection of T cell receptor beta chains follows, all from one sample in a study of blood T cells in healthy people across ages. Using its own MiXCR run on the 5' RACE reads, TCRdb lists one record per CDR3 protein. The sample has approximately 1,000,000 distinct CDR3 sequences, more than 40% seen once. The sequencing sample was made of blood. All receptors come from a woman aged 55-69 years in good health. Each CDR3 is given with its conserved first and last residue. Fields, in order: clone size, V gene, J gene, D gene, CDR3 protein, CDR3 DNA. D genes are given only for firm matches. Rows give clone size only sometimes, using once, few, many, or a class for an expanded clone.

.,TRBV27,TRBJ1-2,TRBD1,CASSLGQGVTGYTF,TGTGCCAGCAGTTTAGGACAGGGGGTTACTGGCTACACCTTC
.,TRBV6-5,TRBJ2-1,TRBD2,CASSPSSGGHNEQFF,TGTGCCAGCAGTCCCTCTAGCGGGGGCCACAATGAGCAGTTCTTC
few,TRBV10-1,TRBJ2-3,.,CASTSGLFTDTQYF,TGCGCCAGCACTTCAGGACTTTTCACAGATACGCAGTATTTT
few,TRBV5-1,TRBJ2-1,.,CASSLATGGASALFYNEQFF,TGCGCCAGCAGCTTGGCAACAGGGGGGGCTAGCGCGCTCTTCTACAATGAGCAGTTCTTC
.,TRBV11-2,TRBJ2-7,.,CASSLEPGRIYEQYF,TGTGCCAGCAGCTTAGAACCGGGACGCATCTACGAGCAGTACTTC
.,TRBV29-1,TRBJ2-2,.,CSVDLGGTNTGELFF,TGCAGCGTTGACTTAGGCGGGACGAACACCGGGGAGCTGTTTTTT
.,TRBV11-2,TRBJ2-5,TRBD1,CASSSFPGQGVEFPQYF,TGTGCCAGCAGCTCTTTTCCGGGACAGGGGGTCGAGTTTCCCCAGTACTTC
few,TRBV27,TRBJ2-7,.,CASTAHGGTDEQYF,TGTGCCAGCACCGCGCATGGGGGTACGGACGAGCAGTACTTC
once,TRBV27,TRBJ2-1,.,CASSFYRSFSYNEQFF,TGTGCCAGCAGTTTTTATCGCAGCTTTTCCTACAATGAGCAGTTCTTC
few,TRBV15,TRBJ2-3,.,CATSREGGRQIADTQYF,TGTGCCACCAGCAGAGAGGGGGGTAGACAGATTGCAGATACGCAGTATTTT
few,TRBV10-2,TRBJ2-7,TRBD1,CASSEPRQGEYEQYF,TGCGCCAGCAGTGAGCCCCGACAGGGAGAATACGAGCAGTACTTC
.,TRBV4-1,TRBJ2-7,.,CASSQGPLGATYEQYF,TGCGCCAGCAGCCAAGGTCCACTCGGGGCGACCTACGAGCAGTACTTC
few,TRBV5-1,TRBJ2-3,.,CASSRRTDGGDITDTQYF,TGCGCCAGCAGCAGGCGGACCGACGGAGGGGACATCACAGATACGCAGTATTTT
.,TRBV5-1,TRBJ2-7,TRBD2,CASSTGTSHYEQYF,TGCGCCAGCAGCACCGGGACTAGTCATTATGAGCAGTACTTC
.,TRBV7-9,TRBJ2-1,TRBD1,CASSSRDSFLNEQFF,TGTGCCAGCAGCTCCCGGGACAGCTTCCTTAATGAGCAGTTCTTC
.,TRBV5-1,TRBJ2-3,.,CASSLGEFGSTDTQYF,TGCGCCAGCAGCTTGGGAGAGTTCGGTAGCACAGATACGCAGTATTTT
many,TRBV7-2,TRBJ2-7,TRBD2,CASSVAPGGSPAYEQYF,TGTGCCAGCAGCGTAGCCCCCGGGGGGAGTCCCGCTTACGAGCAGTACTTC